Presented here are 8 T cell receptor beta chains from one specimen sequenced in a study of PD-1 blockade in mismatch repair-deficient tumors. Profiling relied on immunoSEQ multiplex PCR, and the TCRdb table lists in-frame clones only, not all of them. Of some 100,000 clones in the sample, roughly four fifths were seen once. This specimen consisted of peripheral blood, obtained approximately 35 weeks after starting pembrolizumab. The source of these receptors is an adult with mismatch repair-deficient cancer.

DNA for the CDR3: TGTGCCAGCAGCGCAATAGCGGGCCTCTACAATGAGCAGTTCTTC. It codes for CASSAIAGLYNEQFF. The chain joins TRBV9 to TRBJ2-1; 7 positions agree with TRBD2. Looked up from germline, CDR1 is SGDLS and CDR2 is YYNGEE. Trimming removed 3 bases from V and 3 bases from J; junction bases left unmatched: 6. The CDR3 sequence is 15 residues long.

This clone appeared a single time. V gene TRBV7-8 combines with J gene TRBJ2-5; D ambiguous. Germline values: CDR1 SGHVS, CDR2 FQNEAQ. This CDR3 spans 13 amino acids. V shed 2 bases and J shed 5 bases, with 9 bases lying between them. The CDR3 region is CASSLNLGETQYF. The CDR3 region has the DNA TGTGCCAGCAGCTTAAACTTAGGGGAGACCCAGTACTTC.

The chain recombines TRBV5-1 with TRBJ2-7; 11 positions agree with TRBD2. Germline assignment: CDR1 SGHRS and CDR2 YFSETQ. The CDR3 has 14 residues. V shed 1 base and J 4 bases; nucleotides not matched to a gene: 1. The CDR3 DNA follows: TGCGCCAGCAGCTTGACTAGCGGGAGTTACGAGCAGTACTTC. Its protein product is CASSLTSGSYEQYF. Full variable domain (rest looked up from reference TRBV5-1 and TRBJ2-7): KAGVTQTPRYLIKTRGQQVTLSCSPISGHRSVSWYQQTPGQGLQFLFEYFSETQRNKGNFPGRFSGRQFSNSRSEMNVSTLELGDSALYLCASSLTSGSYEQYFGPGTRLTVT.

The chain recombines TRBV30 with TRBJ2-1; D is unclear. V lost 4 bases, J lost 6 bases, and 10 bases lay in between. The CDR3 has 12 amino acids. The germline CDR1 and CDR2 sequences are GTSNPN and SVGIG (reference sequence). CDR3 loop: CAWIRWGNEQFF. The CDR3 bases are TGTGCCTGGATCCGGTGGGGCAATGAGCAGTTCTTC.

A remark on this clone: The junction differs from germline at one of its ends, possibly a read error. The rearrangement joins TRBV4-3 to TRBJ2-1, with 8 nucleotides matching TRBD2. The length of the CDR3 is 13 residues. Germline CDR1 reads LGHNA; CDR2 reads YSLEER. The CDR3 region has the DNA TGCGCCAGCAGCCAGAGCGGCCTAGCGGGTACGGTCTTC. It encodes CASSQSGLAGTVF.

This clone was seen a single time. The genes are TRBV7-6 and TRBJ2-7, with D possibly TRBD1 on 6 matching bases. The CDR3 is made up of 15 amino acids. The V gene lost 5 bases and the J gene lost 0 bases, with 14 bases spanning the gap. Germline V gene data show CDR1 as SGHVS and CDR2 as FNYEAQ. The CDR3: CASSHLSDSSYEQYF. CDR3 nucleotides: TGTGCCAGCAGCCACCTTTCGGACAGCTCCTACGAGCAGTACTTC. Full variable domain (outside the CDR3, taken from reference TRBV7-6 and TRBJ2-7): GAGVSQSPRYKVTKRGQDVALRCDPISGHVSLYWYRQALGQGPEFLTYFNYEAQQDKSGLPNDRFSAERPEGSISTLTIQRTEQRDSAMYRCASSHLSDSSYEQYFGPGTRLTVT.

This chain links TRBV6-5 with TRBJ1-1, with D maybe TRBD1 (5 bases). V shed 2 bases and J shed 0 bases, with 13 bases lying between them. CDR3 length equals 16 residues. Germline CDR1 and CDR2: MNHEY and SVGAGI. The CDR3 is CASSYHSGTMNTEAFF. In DNA, the CDR3 is TGTGCCAGCAGTTACCACTCCGGGACGATGAACACTGAAGCTTTCTTT.

This chain connects TRBV7-2 to TRBJ2-6; D gene uncertain. The germline V gene has CDR1 SGHTA and CDR2 FQGNSA. With 3 bases removed from V and 0 bases from J, the gap between germline ends came to 3 bases. This CDR3 has 14 amino acids. CDR3 region: CASSLVSGANVLTF. The CDR3 region has the DNA TGTGCCAGCAGCTTGGTCTCTGGGGCCAACGTCCTGACTTTC.